One sample yielded the 2 T cell receptor beta chains listed below, sequenced in a study of identical twins. TCRdb passed the 5' RACE reads through MiXCR, listing each CDR3 protein once. Counted here are some 1,700,000 distinct CDR3 sequences, around a third occurring once; the ten biggest clones make up over 0.25%. Sequences were obtained from cord blood. The receptors originated from a newborn girl in good health.

The chain recombines TRBV5-1 with TRBJ1-2; 8 nucleotides align to TRBD1. With 0 bases clipped from V and 6 bases from J, the junction kept 4 bases outside the gene matches. The length of the CDR3 is 14 residues. In germline, CDR1 is SGHRS, CDR2 YFSETQ. CDR3 sequence (DNA): TGCGCCAGCAGCTTGGCGACAGGGGAGAATGGCTACACCTTC. This encodes CASSLATGENGYTF.

The chain has TRBV28 and TRBJ2-3; unclear D gene. The CDR3 length is 14 residues. Trimming shortened V by 6 bases and J by 6 bases, and 16 bases separated the two germline ends. CDR1 and CDR2 (germline): MDHEN, SYDVKM. CDR3 bases: TGTGCCAGCAGGGAAAGAGGTACCGGGGATACGCAGTATTTT. Protein: CASRERGTGDTQYF.